The clone carrying this TCR beta chain was seen a few times. The antigen is undetermined. Gene names refer to mouse genes. The read halts 4 residues ahead of the CDR3 end, with the missing end drawn from the germline J gene. The V gene's germline CDR1 is GKSSPN and CDR2 SITVG. V dropped 0 bases and J dropped 3; count of bases not matched to a gene: 2. CDR3 size: 15 residues. This sample is part of a study of CD8+ T cells in alopecia areata. Across the whole study: C3H/HeJ donors aged roughly 6-12 months with spontaneous alopecia supplied skin grafted onto roughly 6-10-week-old female C3H/HeJ mice. Notes on the study in general: Patients shared TCRs less clearly than mice did, possibly owing to HLA.

After isolation, RNA underwent reverse transcription to generate cDNA as the sequencing template. Clones were read by immunoSEQ multiplex PCR, and TCRdb kept only the in-frame ones, dropping some. Altogether approximately 110,000 clones were found in the sample, and no singletons occur. This sequence originates from a C3H/HeJ mouse with alopecia areata. Mice of this strain are of MHC haplotype H2-k. The sequenced material came from lesional skin. The chain employs TRBV31 and TRBJ2-3; 11 nucleotides match TRBD2. CDR3 sequence: CAWSLLGGRAETLYF. The CDR3 bases that were read are TGTGCCTGGAGTCTACTGGGGGGGCGCGCAGAA.